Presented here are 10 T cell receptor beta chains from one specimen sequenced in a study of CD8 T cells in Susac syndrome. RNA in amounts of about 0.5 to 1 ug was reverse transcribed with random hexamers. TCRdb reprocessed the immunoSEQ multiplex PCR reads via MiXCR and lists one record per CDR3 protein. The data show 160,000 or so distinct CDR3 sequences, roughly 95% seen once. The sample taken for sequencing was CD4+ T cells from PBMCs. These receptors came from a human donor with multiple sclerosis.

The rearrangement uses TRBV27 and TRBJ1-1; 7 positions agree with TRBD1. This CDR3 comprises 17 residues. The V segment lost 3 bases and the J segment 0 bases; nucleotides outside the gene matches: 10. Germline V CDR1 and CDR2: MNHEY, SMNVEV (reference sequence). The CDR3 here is CASSLKYPGTVNTEAFF. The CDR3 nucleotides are TGTGCCAGCAGTTTGAAGTATCCCGGGACAGTGAACACTGAAGCTTTCTTT.

DNA of the CDR3: TGTGCCAGCATCGAAAACCCCCCATGGGATACGCAGTATTTT. This sequence encodes CASIENPPWDTQYF. V gene TRBV2 combines with J gene TRBJ2-3; no firm D call. The CDR3 consists of 14 residues. The germline gives CDR1 SNHLY, CDR2 FYNNEI. The germline V and J ends were trimmed by 7 bases and 6 bases, with 17 bases remaining between them.

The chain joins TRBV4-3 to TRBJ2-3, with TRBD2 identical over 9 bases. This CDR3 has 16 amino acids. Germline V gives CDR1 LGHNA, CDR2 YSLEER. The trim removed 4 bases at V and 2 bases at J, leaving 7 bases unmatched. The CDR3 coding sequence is TGCGCCAGCAGCCGCAACCCTAGCGGGAACACAGATACGCAGTATTTT. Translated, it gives CASSRNPSGNTDTQYF.

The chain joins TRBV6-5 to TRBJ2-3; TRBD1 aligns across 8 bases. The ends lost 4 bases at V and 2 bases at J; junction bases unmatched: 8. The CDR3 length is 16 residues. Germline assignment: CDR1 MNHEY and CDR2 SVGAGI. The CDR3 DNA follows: TGTGCCAGCAGTTCCACCGGGACAGGCCTCACAGATACGCAGTATTTT. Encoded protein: CASSSTGTGLTDTQYF.

The CDR3 here is CAISYGTGSDQPQHF. The CDR3 DNA sequence: TGTGCCATCAGTTACGGGACAGGATCCGATCAGCCCCAGCATTTT. This chain links TRBV10-3 with TRBJ1-5; 8 bases agree with TRBD1. The CDR3 length is 15 residues. The V gene end was trimmed by 5 bases and the J gene end by 5 bases; junction bases not matched to a gene: 8. The germline V gene has CDR1 ENHRY and CDR2 SYGVKD.

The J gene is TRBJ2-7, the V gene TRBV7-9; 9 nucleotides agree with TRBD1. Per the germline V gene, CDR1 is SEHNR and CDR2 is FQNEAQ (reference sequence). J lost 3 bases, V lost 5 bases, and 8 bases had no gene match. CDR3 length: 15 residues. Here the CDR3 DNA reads TGTGCCAGCAGCCTCAGGACAGGGGAGGACTACGAGCAGTACTTC. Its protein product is CASSLRTGEDYEQYF.

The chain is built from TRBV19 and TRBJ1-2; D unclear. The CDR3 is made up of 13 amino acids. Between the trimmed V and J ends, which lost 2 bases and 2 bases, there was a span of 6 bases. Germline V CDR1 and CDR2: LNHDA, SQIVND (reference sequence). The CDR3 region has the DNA TGTGCCAGTAGTATAAGGGCGAACTATGGCTACACCTTC. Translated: CASSIRANYGYTF.

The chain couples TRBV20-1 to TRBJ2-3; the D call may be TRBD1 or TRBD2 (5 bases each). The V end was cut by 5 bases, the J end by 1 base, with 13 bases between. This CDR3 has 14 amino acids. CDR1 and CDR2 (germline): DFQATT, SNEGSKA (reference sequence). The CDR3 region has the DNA TGCAGTGCTTTCCAAGGGGACGGCACAGATACGCAGTATTTT. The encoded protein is CSAFQGDGTDTQYF.

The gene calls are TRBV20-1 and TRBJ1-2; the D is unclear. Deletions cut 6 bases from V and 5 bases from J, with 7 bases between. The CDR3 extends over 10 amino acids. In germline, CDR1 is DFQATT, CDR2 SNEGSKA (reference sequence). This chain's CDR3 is CSAFTYGYTF. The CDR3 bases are TGCAGTGCCTTTACTTATGGCTACACCTTC.

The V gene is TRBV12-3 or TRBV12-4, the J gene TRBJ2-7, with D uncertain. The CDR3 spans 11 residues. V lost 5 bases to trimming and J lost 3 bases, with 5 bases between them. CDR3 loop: CASSANYEQYF. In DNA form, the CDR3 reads TGTGCCAGCAGTGCTAACTACGAGCAGTACTTC.